A selection of T cell receptor beta chains follows, all from one sample in a study of cytomegalovirus exposure and HLA in healthy donors. Some clones are missing from TCRdb's copy, which holds only in-frame ones; the method was immunoSEQ multiplex PCR. The sample lists roughly 100,000 clones, around 82% occurring once. Sequenced material: PBMCs. Source of these receptors: a woman between 18 and 29 years old in good health and CMV-seropositive. CDR3s include the opening cysteine and the closing phenylalanine or tryptophan. D genes are given only for firm matches. The size field is filled for only some rows; it gives once, few, many or a size class.

CDR3 length | D gene | clone size | J gene | V gene | CDR3 protein | CDR3 DNA
15 | TRBD1 | . | TRBJ1-5 | TRBV6-5 | CASSLTGGAAQPQHF | TGTGCCAGCAGTTTGACAGGGGGCGCGGCTCAGCCCCAGCATTTT
14 | TRBD1 | . | TRBJ2-5 | TRBV5-1 | CASSLQGAGETQYF | TGCGCCAGCAGCTTGCAGGGGGCCGGAGAGACCCAGTACTTC
14 | . | once | TRBJ2-3 | TRBV11-2 | CASSLTGNTDTQYF | TGTGCCAGCAGCTTAACAGGGAACACAGATACGCAGTATTTT
14 | TRBD2 | . | TRBJ2-7 | TRBV5-4 | CASSFLAGEGEQYF | TGTGCCAGCAGCTTCCTAGCGGGAGAAGGGGAGCAGTACTTC
20 | TRBD1 | . | TRBJ2-1 | TRBV10-1 | CASSEYSTGGLLNGHNEQFF | TGCGCCAGCAGTGAGTATTCGACAGGGGGCCTTCTCAATGGCCACAATGAGCAGTTCTTC
16 | TRBD2 | . | TRBJ2-1 | TRBV5-1 | CASSNDAGGAYNEQFF | TGCGCCAGCAGCAACGATGCGGGAGGCGCCTACAATGAGCAGTTCTTC
14 | . | . | TRBJ1-5 | TRBV2 | CASSEPGMGQPQHF | TGTGCCAGCAGTGAACCGGGGATGGGACAGCCCCAGCATTTT
14 | . | . | TRBJ2-7 | TRBV27 | CASSLTQEAYEQYF | TGTGCCAGCAGTTTAACGCAGGAAGCCTACGAGCAGTACTTC
12 | . | once | TRBJ2-7 | TRBV13 | CASSFVSGEQYF | TGTGCCAGCAGCTTTGTAAGCGGGGAGCAGTACTTC
15 | . | . | TRBJ1-1 | TRBV5-1 | CASSLARDMNTEAFF | TGCGCCAGCAGCTTGGCTCGGGACATGAACACTGAAGCTTTCTTT
12 | . | . | TRBJ2-3 | TRBV2 | CASSDRGDTQYF | TGTGCCAGCAGTGACAGGGGAGATACGCAGTATTTT
14 | TRBD1 | . | TRBJ1-2 | TRBV30 | CAWSALDRDNGYTF | TGTGCCTGGAGTGCCCTCGACAGGGACAATGGCTACACCTTC
12 | . | . | TRBJ2-1 | TRBV2 | CASSSHHNEQFF | TGTGCCAGCAGTTCACACCACAATGAGCAGTTCTTC
15 | TRBD2 | . | TRBJ2-3 | TRBV7-6 | CASSLLSGRADTQYF | TGTGCCAGCAGCCTCCTCAGCGGGAGAGCAGATACGCAGTATTTT